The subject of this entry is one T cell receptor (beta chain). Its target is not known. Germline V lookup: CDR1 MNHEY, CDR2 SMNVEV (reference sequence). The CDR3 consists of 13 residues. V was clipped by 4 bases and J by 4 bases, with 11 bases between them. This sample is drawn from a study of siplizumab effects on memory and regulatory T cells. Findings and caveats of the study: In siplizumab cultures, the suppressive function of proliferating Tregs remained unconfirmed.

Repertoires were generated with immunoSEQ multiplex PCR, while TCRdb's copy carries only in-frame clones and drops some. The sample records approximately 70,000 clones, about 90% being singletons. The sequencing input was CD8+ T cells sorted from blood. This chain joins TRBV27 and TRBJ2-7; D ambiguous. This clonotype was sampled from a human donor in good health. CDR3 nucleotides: TGTGCCAGCAGTTCCCTGACCCCGTACGAGCAGTACTTC. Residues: CASSSLTPYEQYF.